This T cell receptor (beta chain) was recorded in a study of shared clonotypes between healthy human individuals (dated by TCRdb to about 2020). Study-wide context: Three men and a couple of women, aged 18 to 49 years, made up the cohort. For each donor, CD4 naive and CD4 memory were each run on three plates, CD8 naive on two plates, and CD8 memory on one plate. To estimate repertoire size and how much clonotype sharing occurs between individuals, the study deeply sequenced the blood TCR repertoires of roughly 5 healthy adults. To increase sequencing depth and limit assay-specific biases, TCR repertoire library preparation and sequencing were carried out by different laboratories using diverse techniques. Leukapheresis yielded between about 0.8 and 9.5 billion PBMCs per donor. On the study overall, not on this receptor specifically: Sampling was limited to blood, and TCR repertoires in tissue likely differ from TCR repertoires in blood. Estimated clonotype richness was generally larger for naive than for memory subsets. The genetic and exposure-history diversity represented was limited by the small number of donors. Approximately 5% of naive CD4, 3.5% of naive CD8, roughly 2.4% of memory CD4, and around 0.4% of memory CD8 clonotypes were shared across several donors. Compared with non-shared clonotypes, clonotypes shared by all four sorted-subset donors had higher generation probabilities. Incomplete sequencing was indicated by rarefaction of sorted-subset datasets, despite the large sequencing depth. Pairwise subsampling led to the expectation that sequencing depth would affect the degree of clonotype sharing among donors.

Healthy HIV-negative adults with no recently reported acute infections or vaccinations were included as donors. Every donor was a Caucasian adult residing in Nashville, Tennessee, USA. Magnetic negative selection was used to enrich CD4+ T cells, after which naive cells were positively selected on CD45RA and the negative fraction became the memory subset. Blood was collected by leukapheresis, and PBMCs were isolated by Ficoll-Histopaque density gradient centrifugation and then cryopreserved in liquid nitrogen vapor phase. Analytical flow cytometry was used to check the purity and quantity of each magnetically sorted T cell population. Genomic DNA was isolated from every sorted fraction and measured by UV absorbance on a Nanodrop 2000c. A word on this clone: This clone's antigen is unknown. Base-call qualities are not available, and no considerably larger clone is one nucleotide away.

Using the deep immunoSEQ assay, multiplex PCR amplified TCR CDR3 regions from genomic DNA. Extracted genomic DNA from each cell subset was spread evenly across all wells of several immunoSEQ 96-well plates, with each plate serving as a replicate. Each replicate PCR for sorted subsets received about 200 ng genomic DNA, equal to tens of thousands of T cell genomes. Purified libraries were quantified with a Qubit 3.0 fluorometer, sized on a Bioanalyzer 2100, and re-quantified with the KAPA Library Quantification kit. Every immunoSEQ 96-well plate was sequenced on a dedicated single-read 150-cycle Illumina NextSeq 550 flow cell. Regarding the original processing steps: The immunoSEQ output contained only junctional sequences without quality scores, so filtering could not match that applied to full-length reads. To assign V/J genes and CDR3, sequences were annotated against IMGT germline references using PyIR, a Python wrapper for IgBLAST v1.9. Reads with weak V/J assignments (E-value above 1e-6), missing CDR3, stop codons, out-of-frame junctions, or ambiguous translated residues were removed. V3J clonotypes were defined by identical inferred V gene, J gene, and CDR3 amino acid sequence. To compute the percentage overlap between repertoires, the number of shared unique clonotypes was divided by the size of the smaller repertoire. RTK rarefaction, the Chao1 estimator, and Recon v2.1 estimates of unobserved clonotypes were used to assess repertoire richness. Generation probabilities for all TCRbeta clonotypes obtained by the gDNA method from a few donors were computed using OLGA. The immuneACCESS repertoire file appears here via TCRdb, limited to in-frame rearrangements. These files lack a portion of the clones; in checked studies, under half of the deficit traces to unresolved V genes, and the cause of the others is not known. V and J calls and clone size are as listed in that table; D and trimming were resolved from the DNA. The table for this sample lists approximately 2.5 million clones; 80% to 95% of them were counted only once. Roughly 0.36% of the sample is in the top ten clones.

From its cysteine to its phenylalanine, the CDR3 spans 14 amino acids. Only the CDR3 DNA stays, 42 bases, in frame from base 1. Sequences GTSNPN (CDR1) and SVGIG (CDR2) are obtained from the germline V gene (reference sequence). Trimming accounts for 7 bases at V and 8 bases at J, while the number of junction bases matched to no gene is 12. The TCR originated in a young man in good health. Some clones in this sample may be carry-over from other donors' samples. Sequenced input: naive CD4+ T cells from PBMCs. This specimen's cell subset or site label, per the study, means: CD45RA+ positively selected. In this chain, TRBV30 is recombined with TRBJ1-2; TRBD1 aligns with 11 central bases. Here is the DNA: TGTGCCTCGGCCAAACCGGGACAGGGGGGAGGCTACACCTTC. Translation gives CASAKPGQGGGYTF.